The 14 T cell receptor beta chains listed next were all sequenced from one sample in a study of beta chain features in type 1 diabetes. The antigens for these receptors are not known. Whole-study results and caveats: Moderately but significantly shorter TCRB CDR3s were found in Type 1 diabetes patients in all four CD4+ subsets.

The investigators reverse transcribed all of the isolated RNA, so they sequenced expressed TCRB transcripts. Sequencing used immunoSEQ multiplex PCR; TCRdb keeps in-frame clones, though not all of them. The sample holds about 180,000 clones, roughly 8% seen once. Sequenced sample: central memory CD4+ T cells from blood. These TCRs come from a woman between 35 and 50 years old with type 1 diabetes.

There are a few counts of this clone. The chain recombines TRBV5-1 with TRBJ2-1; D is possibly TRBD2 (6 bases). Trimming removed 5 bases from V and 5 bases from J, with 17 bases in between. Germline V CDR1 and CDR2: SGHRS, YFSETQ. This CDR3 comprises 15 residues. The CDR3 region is CASSRTSSYNNEQFF. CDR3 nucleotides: TGCGCCAGCAGTCGTACTAGCAGTTATAACAATGAGCAGTTCTTC.

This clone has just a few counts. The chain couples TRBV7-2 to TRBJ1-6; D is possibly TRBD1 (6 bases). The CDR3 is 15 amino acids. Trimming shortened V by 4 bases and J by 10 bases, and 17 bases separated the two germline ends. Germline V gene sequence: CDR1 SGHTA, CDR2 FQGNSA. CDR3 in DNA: TGTGCCAGCAGCTCCCTACAGGGTGAGGGATCACCCCTCCACTTT. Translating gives CASSSLQGEGSPLHF.

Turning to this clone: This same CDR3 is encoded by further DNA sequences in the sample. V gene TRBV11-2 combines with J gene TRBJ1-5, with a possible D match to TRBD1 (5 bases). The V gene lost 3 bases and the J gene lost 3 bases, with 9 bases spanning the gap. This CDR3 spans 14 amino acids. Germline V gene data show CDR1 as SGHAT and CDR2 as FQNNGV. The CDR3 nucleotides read TGTGCCAGCAGCTTGGGGGGGAACAATCAGCCCCAGCATTTT. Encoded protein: CASSLGGNNQPQHF.

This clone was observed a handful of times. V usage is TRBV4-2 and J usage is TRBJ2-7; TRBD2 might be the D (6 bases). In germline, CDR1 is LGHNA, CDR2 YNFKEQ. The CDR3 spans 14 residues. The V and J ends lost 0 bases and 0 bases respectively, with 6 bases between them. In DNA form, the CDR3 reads TGTGCCAGCAGCCAAGAGCGGGGCTCCTACGAGCAGTACTTC. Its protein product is CASSQERGSYEQYF.

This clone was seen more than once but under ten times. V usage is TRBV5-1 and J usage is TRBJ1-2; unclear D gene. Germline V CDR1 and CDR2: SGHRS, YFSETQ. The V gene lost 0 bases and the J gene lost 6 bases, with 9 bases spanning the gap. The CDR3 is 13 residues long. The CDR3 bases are TGCGCCAGCAGCTTGGATGGGCTGGATGGCTACACCTTC. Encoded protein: CASSLDGLDGYTF.

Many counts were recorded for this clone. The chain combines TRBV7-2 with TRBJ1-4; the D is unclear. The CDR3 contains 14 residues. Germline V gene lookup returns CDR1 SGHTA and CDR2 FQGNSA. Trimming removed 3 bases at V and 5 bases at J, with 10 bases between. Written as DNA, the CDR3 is TGTGCCAGCAGCTTGGGCAAGATGAATGAAAAACTGTTTTTT. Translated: CASSLGKMNEKLFF.

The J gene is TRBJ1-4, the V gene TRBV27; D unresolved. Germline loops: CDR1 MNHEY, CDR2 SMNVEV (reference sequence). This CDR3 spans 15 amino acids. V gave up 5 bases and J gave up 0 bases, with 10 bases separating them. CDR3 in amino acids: CASSERRATNEKLFF. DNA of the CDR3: TGTGCCAGCAGTGAGAGGAGGGCAACTAATGAAAAACTGTTTTTT. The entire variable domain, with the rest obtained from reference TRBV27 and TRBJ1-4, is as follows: EAQVTQNPRYLITVTGKKLTVTCSQNMNHEYMSWYRQDPGLGLRQIYYSMNVEVTDKGDVPEGYKVSRKEKRNFPLILESPSPNQTSLYFCASSERRATNEKLFFGSGTQLSVL.

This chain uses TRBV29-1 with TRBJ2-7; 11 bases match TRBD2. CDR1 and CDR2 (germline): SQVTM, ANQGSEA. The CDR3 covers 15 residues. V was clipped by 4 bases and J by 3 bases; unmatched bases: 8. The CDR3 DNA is TGCAGCGTTGGGACCCTAGCGGGGGGTAACTACGAGCAGTACTTC. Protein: CSVGTLAGGNYEQYF.

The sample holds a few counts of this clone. The CDR3 loop is CASSLEVAGIKETQYF. CDR3 in DNA: TGTGCCAGCAGTTTAGAGGTAGCGGGGATTAAAGAGACCCAGTACTTC. This rearrangement joins TRBV28 to TRBJ2-5, with 8 bases lining up with TRBD2. This CDR3 is built from 16 residues. The V gene end was trimmed by 2 bases and the J gene end by 3 bases; junction bases not matched to a gene: 8. CDR1 MDHEN and CDR2 SYDVKM come from the germline V gene. Combining the CDR3 with reference TRBV28 and TRBJ2-5 gives the whole variable domain DVKVTQSSRYLVKRTGEKVFLECVQDMDHENMFWYRQDPGLGLRLIYFSYDVKMKEKGDIPEGYSVSREKKERFSLILESASTNQTSMYLCASSLEVAGIKETQYFGPGTRLLVL.

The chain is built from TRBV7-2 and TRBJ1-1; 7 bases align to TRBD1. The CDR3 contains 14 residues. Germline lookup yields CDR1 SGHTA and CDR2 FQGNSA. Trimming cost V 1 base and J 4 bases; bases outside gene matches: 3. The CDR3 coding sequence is TGTGCCAGCAGCTTAGAGGGGGCCGGCACTGAAGCTTTCTTT. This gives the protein CASSLEGAGTEAFF.

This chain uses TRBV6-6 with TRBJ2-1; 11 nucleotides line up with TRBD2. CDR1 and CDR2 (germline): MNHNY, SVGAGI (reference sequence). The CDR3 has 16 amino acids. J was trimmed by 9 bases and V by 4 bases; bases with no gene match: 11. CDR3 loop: CASSSNSGRAEGEQFF. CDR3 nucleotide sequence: TGTGCCAGCAGTTCGAATAGCGGGAGGGCAGAAGGTGAGCAGTTCTTC.

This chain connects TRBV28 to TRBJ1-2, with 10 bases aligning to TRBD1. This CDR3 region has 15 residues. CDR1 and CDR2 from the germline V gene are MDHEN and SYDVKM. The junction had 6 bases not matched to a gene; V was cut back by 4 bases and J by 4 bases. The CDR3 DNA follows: TGTGCCAGCAGTTCAGCCGGGACAGGGGCCTATGGCTACACCTTC. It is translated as CASSSAGTGAYGYTF.

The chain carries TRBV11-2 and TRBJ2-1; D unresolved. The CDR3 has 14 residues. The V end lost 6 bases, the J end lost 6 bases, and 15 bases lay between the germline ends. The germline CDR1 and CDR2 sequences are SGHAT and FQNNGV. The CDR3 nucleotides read TGTGCCAGCAGTCCCCCCCCCGCAGGCAATGAGCAGTTCTTC. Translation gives CASSPPPAGNEQFF. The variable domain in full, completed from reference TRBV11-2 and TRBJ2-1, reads EAGVAQSPRYKIIEKRQSVAFWCNPISGHATLYWYQQILGQGPKLLIQFQNNGVVDDSQLPKDRFSAERLKGVDSTLKIQPAKLEDSAVYLCASSPPPAGNEQFFGPGTRLTVL.

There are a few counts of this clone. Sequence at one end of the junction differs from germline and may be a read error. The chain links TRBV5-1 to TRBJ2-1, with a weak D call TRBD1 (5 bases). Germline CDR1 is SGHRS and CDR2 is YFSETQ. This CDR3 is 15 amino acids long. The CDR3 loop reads CASSLYQGSNNEQFF. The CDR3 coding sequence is TGCGCCAGCAGCTTGTATCAGGGCTCCAACAATGAGCAGTTCTTC.